This TCR beta chain was captured in a study of OX40 agonist ivuxolimab in advanced cancers. Describing the broader study: Ivuxolimab was an agonistic, fully human IgG2 monoclonal antibody directed against OX40 (CD134), a costimulatory receptor. Three dose-escalation patients achieved partial responses, one with hepatocellular carcinoma and two with cutaneous melanoma. Of the approximately 50 dose-escalation patients, hepatocellular carcinoma was present in about 20, melanoma in around 15, renal cell carcinoma in 9 and head and neck cancer in 9. Patients were allowed to have had prior anti-PD-1, anti-PD-L1 or anti-CTLA-4 therapy, and roughly 40% of the dose-escalation patients had previously received checkpoint inhibitors. Intravenous ivuxolimab was administered to patients every 2 weeks at six dose levels: 0.01, 0.1, 0.3, 1.5, 3 and 10 mg/kg. The paper describes the monotherapy dose-escalation part (N of about 50 patients) of the phase I trial of ivuxolimab. In the dose-escalation cohort, around 80% of patients were male, and the mean age was 60 years with a range of roughly 20 to 85. Peripheral TCRbeta sequencing aimed to test whether ivuxolimab altered TCR sequence diversity and caused clonal T-cell expansion. Study-wide conclusions, independent of this receptor: In partial responders in the 0.1-3.0 mg/kg groups, normalized peripheral clonal expansion was found to be among the lowest, especially among CD8+ T cells. Low levels of normalized T-cell clonal expansion were also seen in some nonresponding patients. The antigen specificity of the peripheral T cells that underwent clonal expansion was not determined. Clonal expansion of both CD4+ and CD8+ blood T cells was observed from baseline to week 6 at doses 0.1 to 3.0 mg/kg. On average, CD8+ T cells showed more expanded clones than CD4+ T cells after ivuxolimab.

To sequence the TCRbeta CDR3 region, genomic DNA was isolated from the sorted cells. The immunoSEQ Assay was used to sequence the TCRbeta CDR3 regions. Not all clones reach the TCRdb copy of this immuneACCESS table, which keeps in-frame sequences only. Checked studies attribute under half of the gap to unresolved V genes and leave the rest unexplained. This sample lists roughly 76,000 clones; roughly four fifths were detected once. The ten largest clonotypes hold more than 20% of the sample. From the germline V gene, CDR1 is SNHLY and CDR2 is FYNNEI. Its CDR3 holds 15 amino acids, cysteine through phenylalanine. Only the CDR3 DNA is retained, 45 bases long and in frame from the first base. Between the V and J ends, shortened by 7 bases and 3 bases respectively, the junction contains 18 bases. Patients with a history of autoimmune disease or receiving systemic immunosuppression were excluded from the trial. Peripheral blood for TCR sequencing was collected from all dose cohorts at baseline, on cycle 4 day 1, and on cycle 7 day 1. The samples were taken from a phase I, first-in-human, multicenter, open-label dose-escalation trial of ivuxolimab. Adults with locally advanced or metastatic head and neck squamous cell, hepatocellular, melanoma or renal cell carcinoma were enrolled in the trial. Before TCR sequencing, CD4+ and CD8+ T cells were separately sorted from peripheral blood.

To note about this clone: Which antigen it targets is not known. Nothing much larger sits one base from this clone, and base qualities are not available.

The origin of this receptor is an adult with an advanced solid tumor such as melanoma, head and neck, liver or kidney cancer. The rearranged segments are TRBV2 and TRBJ1-1, with a weak D call of TRBD1 (6 bases match). The sequencing here drew on CD4+ or CD8+ T cells sorted from blood, taken in a trial of the OX40 agonist ivuxolimab. The CDR3 region: CASIPYRGGDTEAFF. The DNA sequence follows: TGTGCCAGCATCCCTTATAGGGGGGGAGACACTGAAGCTTTCTTT.